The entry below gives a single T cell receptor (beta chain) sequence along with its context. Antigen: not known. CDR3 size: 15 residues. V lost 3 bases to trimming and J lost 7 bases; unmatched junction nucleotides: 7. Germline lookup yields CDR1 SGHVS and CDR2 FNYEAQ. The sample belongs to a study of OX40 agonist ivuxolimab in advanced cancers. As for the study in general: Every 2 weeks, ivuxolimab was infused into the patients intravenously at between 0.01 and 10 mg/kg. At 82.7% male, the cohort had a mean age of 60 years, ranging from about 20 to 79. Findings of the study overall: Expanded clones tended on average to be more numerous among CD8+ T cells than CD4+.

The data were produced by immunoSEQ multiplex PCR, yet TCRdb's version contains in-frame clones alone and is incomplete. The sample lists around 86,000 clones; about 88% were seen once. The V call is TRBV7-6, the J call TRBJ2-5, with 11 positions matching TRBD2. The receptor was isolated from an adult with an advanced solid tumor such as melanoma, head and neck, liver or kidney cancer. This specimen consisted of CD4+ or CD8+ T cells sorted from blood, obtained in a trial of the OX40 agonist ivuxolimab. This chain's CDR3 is CASSLGTSGSGTQYF. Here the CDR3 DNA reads TGTGCCAGCAGCTTGGGGACTAGCGGATCAGGGACCCAGTACTTC.